These T cell receptor beta chains were read from a single sample in a study of cytomegalovirus exposure and HLA in healthy donors. Profiling relied on immunoSEQ multiplex PCR, and the TCRdb table lists in-frame clones only, not all of them. The profile shows roughly 120,000 clones, roughly 69% of them singletons. The material sequenced was PBMCs. Receptor source: a woman aged 40 to 50 in good health and CMV-seropositive. CDR3s leave out the opening cysteine and the closing phenylalanine or tryptophan. Each record gives: J gene, V gene, CDR3 protein.

J gene: TRBJ2-3
V gene: TRBV7-2
CDR3 protein: ASSTQATDTQY

J gene: TRBJ2-7
V gene: TRBV9
CDR3 protein: ASSVGGRSTYEQY

J gene: TRBJ2-1
V gene: TRBV4-3
CDR3 protein: ASSQRVGTGGDEQF

J gene: TRBJ1-1
V gene: TRBV19
CDR3 protein: ASTKQGEMAEAF

J gene: TRBJ1-1
V gene: TRBV6-5
CDR3 protein: ASSYWVSEGAEAF

J gene: TRBJ2-3
V gene: TRBV27
CDR3 protein: ASSPLGGVDTQY

J gene: TRBJ2-2
V gene: TRBV5-6
CDR3 protein: ASSQRAPVYTGELF

J gene: TRBJ1-1
V gene: TRBV5-4
CDR3 protein: ASSREDRENTEAF

J gene: TRBJ1-1
V gene: TRBV7-3
CDR3 protein: ASSPNRDLAPEAF

J gene: TRBJ2-6
V gene: TRBV25-1
CDR3 protein: ASSERPGDPGANVLT

J gene: TRBJ2-5
V gene: TRBV5-1
CDR3 protein: ASSTGTVKETQY

J gene: TRBJ2-1
V gene: TRBV9
CDR3 protein: ASSPSSYNEQF

J gene: TRBJ1-3
V gene: TRBV5-1
CDR3 protein: ASSGGTGKSGNTIY

J gene: TRBJ1-5
V gene: TRBV10-3
CDR3 protein: AISESRDFNQPQH

J gene: TRBJ1-1
V gene: TRBV28
CDR3 protein: ASSFGQIEAF

J gene: TRBJ1-3
V gene: TRBV2
CDR3 protein: ASNEGRTDHVSGNTIY

J gene: TRBJ1-2
V gene: TRBV29-1
CDR3 protein: SVGTGGYGYT

J gene: TRBJ2-5
V gene: TRBV7-8
CDR3 protein: ASSLVRGETQY

J gene: TRBJ1-4
V gene: TRBV7-9
CDR3 protein: ASSAQPGAGDEKLF

J gene: TRBJ2-5
V gene: TRBV19
CDR3 protein: ASSMQGGETQY

J gene: TRBJ2-2
V gene: TRBV11-2
CDR3 protein: ASSYQGRDGELF

J gene: TRBJ2-1
V gene: TRBV25-1
CDR3 protein: ASRDQGAKQF

J gene: TRBJ2-3
V gene: TRBV4-3
CDR3 protein: ASSLGDSDTQY

J gene: TRBJ1-2
V gene: TRBV6-5
CDR3 protein: ASSRDRGRRYGYT

J gene: TRBJ1-1
V gene: TRBV29-1
CDR3 protein: SARTGTGTNTEAF

J gene: TRBJ1-2
V gene: TRBV15
CDR3 protein: ATSRDMQGDSGYT

J gene: TRBJ1-2
V gene: TRBV2
CDR3 protein: ASSEASGTGYGYT

J gene: TRBJ2-2
V gene: TRBV27
CDR3 protein: ASSSPPSRELF

J gene: TRBJ1-5
V gene: TRBV2
CDR3 protein: ASSGQGGNQPQH

J gene: TRBJ1-2
V gene: TRBV6-5
CDR3 protein: ASSTDRSRGYT

J gene: TRBJ2-1
V gene: TRBV5-4
CDR3 protein: ASSTRTSGGVVDEQF

J gene: TRBJ1-2
V gene: TRBV6-1
CDR3 protein: ASSERGGRVGGYT

J gene: TRBJ2-1
V gene: TRBV5-1
CDR3 protein: ASSLGRMQGYGTVNEQF

J gene: TRBJ1-1
V gene: TRBV7-2
CDR3 protein: ASSPGSYTEAF

J gene: TRBJ1-5
V gene: TRBV6-1
CDR3 protein: ASSDGAGGLNQPQH

J gene: TRBJ1-4
V gene: TRBV7-9
CDR3 protein: ASSPDRTFNEKLF

J gene: TRBJ2-3
V gene: TRBV10-3
CDR3 protein: ATTSGSRTDTQY

J gene: TRBJ1-4
V gene: TRBV28
CDR3 protein: ASSFGQIEKLF

J gene: TRBJ1-5
V gene: TRBV7-7
CDR3 protein: ASSCGPFPGWPQH

J gene: TRBJ1-1
V gene: TRBV5-3
CDR3 protein: ASSFGFQQGKGVTEAF

J gene: TRBJ1-4
V gene: TRBV4-3
CDR3 protein: ASSQDQGRYIATNEKLF

J gene: TRBJ1-1
V gene: TRBV5-1
CDR3 protein: ASSLGLMNTEAF

J gene: TRBJ1-2
V gene: TRBV5-1
CDR3 protein: ASSWTGSNYGYT

J gene: TRBJ1-1
V gene: TRBV11-3
CDR3 protein: ASSQTVNTEAF

J gene: TRBJ1-1
V gene: TRBV9
CDR3 protein: ASSLTGGTEAF

J gene: TRBJ1-6
V gene: TRBV4-2
CDR3 protein: ASSQGKGVNYNSPLH

J gene: TRBJ2-1
V gene: TRBV9
CDR3 protein: ASSVELRGREQF

J gene: TRBJ1-1
V gene: TRBV4-3
CDR3 protein: ASSLPRQGVYTEAF

J gene: TRBJ1-2
V gene: TRBV27
CDR3 protein: ASSMDRATYGYT

J gene: TRBJ2-7
V gene: TRBV6-1
CDR3 protein: ASSETGTGRVAGSSYEQY

J gene: TRBJ2-2
V gene: TRBV5-1
CDR3 protein: ASSLAPGQAMAGELF

J gene: TRBJ1-2
V gene: TRBV5-6
CDR3 protein: ASSFLTRAGGYT

J gene: TRBJ2-3
V gene: TRBV11-2
CDR3 protein: ASSLETSGEENTQY

J gene: .
V gene: TRBV5-1
CDR3 protein: ASSLAQGYEQY

J gene: TRBJ2-7
V gene: TRBV9
CDR3 protein: ASSVLGGRLDEQY

J gene: TRBJ1-5
V gene: TRBV6-5
CDR3 protein: ASSWRGTDQPQH

J gene: TRBJ1-1
V gene: TRBV5-4
CDR3 protein: ASSIGQRGLDTEAF

J gene: TRBJ1-1
V gene: TRBV10-3
CDR3 protein: AISIRHVMNTEAF

J gene: TRBJ2-5
V gene: TRBV7-3
CDR3 protein: ASSSGLPGEETQY

J gene: TRBJ1-4
V gene: TRBV19
CDR3 protein: ASSIEEGAAEKLF